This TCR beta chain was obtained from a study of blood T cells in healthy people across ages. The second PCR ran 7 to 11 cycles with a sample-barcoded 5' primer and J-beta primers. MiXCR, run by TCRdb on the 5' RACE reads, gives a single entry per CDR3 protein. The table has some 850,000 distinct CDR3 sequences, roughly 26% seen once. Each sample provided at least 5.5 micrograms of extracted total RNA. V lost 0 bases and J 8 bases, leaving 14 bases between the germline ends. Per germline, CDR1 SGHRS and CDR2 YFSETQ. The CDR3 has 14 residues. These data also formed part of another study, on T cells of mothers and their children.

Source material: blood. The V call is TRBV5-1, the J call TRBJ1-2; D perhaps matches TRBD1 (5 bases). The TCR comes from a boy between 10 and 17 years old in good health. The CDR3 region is CASSLDPGVGGYTF. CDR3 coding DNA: TGCGCCAGCAGCTTGGATCCGGGGGTAGGAGGCTACACCTTC. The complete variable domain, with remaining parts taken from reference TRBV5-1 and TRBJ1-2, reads KAGVTQTPRYLIKTRGQQVTLSCSPISGHRSVSWYQQTPGQGLQFLFEYFSETQRNKGNFPGRFSGRQFSNSRSEMNVSTLELGDSALYLCASSLDPGVGGYTFGSGTRLTVV.